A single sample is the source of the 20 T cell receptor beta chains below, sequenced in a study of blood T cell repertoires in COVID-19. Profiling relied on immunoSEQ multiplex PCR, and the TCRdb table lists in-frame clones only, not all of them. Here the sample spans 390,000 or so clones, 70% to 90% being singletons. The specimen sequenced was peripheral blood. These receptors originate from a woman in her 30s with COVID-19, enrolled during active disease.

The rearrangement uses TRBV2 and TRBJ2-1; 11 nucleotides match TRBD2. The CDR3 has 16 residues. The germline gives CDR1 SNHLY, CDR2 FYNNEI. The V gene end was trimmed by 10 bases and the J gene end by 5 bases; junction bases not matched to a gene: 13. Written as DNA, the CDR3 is TGTGCCACTGACACCTTACTAGCGGGAGAGAACAATGAGCAGTTCTTC. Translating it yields CATDTLLAGENNEQFF.

The CDR3 DNA reads TGTGCCAGCAGCCCCCAGGCGCGGGGGGCCTACGAGCAGTACTTC. Translating it yields CASSPQARGAYEQYF. The gene calls are TRBV4-2 and TRBJ2-7; 8 nucleotides agree with TRBD2. V lost 4 bases to trimming and J lost 2 bases; unmatched junction nucleotides: 7. Germline assignment: CDR1 LGHNA and CDR2 YNFKEQ. The CDR3 has 15 residues.

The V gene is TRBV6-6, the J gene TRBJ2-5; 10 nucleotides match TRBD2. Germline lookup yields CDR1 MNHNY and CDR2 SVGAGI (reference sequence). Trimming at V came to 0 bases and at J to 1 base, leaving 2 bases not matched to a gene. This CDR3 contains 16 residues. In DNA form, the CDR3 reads TGTGCCAGCAGTTACTCAGGGACTAGCGCCCAAGAGACCCAGTACTTC. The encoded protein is CASSYSGTSAQETQYF.

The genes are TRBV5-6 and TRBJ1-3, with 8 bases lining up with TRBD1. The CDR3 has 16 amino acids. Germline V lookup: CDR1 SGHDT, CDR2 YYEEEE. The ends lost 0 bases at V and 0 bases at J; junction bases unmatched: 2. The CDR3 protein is CASSLDRGISGNTIYF. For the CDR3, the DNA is TGTGCCAGCAGCTTGGACAGGGGGATCTCTGGAAACACCATATATTTT.

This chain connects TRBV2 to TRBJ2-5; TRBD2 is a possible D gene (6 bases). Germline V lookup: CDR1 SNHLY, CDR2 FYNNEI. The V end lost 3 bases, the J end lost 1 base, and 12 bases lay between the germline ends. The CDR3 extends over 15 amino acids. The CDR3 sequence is CASSEIADLQETQYF. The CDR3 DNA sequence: TGTGCCAGCAGTGAGATAGCGGATCTCCAAGAGACCCAGTACTTC.

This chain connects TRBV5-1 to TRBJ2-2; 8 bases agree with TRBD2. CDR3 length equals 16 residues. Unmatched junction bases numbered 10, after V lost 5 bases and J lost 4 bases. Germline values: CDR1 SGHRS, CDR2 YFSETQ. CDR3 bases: TGCGCCAGCAGATCCCCAAGCGGGAGAAGCACCGGGGAGCTGTTTTTT. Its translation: CASRSPSGRSTGELFF.

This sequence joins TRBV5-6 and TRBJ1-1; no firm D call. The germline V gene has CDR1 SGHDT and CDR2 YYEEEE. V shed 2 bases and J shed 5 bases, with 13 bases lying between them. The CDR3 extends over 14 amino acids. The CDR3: CASSLGGRGTEAFF. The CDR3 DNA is TGTGCCAGCAGCTTAGGAGGGCGCGGGACTGAAGCTTTCTTT.

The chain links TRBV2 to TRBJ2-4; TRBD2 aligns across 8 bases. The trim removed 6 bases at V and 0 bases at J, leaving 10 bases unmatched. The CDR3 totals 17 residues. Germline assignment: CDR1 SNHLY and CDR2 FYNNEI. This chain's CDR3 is CASRDSGVHLAKNIQYF. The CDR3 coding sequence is TGTGCCAGCAGGGATAGCGGGGTTCATTTAGCCAAAAACATTCAGTACTTC.

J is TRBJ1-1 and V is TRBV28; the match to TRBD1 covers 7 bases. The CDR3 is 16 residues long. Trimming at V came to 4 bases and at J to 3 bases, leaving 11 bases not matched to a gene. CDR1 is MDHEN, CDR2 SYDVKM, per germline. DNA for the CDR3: TGTGCCAGCAGTTCACAATCGACAGGGTTGGACACTGAAGCTTTCTTT. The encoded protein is CASSSQSTGLDTEAFF.

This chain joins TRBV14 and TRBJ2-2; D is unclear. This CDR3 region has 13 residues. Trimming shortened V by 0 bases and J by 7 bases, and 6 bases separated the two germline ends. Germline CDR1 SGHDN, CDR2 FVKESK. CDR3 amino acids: CASSQEIIGELFF. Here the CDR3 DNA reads TGTGCCAGCAGCCAAGAAATCATCGGGGAGCTGTTTTTT.

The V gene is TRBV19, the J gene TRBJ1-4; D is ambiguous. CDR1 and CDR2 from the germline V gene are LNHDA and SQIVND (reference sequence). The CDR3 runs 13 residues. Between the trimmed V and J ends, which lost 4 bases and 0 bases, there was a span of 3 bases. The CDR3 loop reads CASSTSTNEKLFF. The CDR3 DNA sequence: TGTGCCAGTAGTACCTCAACTAATGAAAAACTGTTTTTT.

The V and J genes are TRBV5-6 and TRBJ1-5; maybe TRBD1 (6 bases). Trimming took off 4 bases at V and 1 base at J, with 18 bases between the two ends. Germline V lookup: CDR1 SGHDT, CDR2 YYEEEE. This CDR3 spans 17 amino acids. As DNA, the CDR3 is TGTGCCAGCAGCACCGTCAGGGGTTGGAAAAGCAATCAGCCCCAGCATTTT. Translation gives CASSTVRGWKSNQPQHF.

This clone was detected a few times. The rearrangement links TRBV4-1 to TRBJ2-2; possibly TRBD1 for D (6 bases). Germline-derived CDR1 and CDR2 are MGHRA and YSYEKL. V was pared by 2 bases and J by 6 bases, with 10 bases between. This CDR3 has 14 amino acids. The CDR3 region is CASSQYRAPGELFF. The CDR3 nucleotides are TGCGCCAGCAGCCAATACAGGGCGCCCGGGGAGCTGTTTTTT.

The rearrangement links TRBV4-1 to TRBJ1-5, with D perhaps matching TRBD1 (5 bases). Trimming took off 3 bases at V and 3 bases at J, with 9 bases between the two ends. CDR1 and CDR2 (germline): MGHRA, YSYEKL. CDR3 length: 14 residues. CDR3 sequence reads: CASSHGGNNQPQHF. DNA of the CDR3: TGCGCCAGCAGCCATGGGGGGAACAATCAGCCCCAGCATTTT.

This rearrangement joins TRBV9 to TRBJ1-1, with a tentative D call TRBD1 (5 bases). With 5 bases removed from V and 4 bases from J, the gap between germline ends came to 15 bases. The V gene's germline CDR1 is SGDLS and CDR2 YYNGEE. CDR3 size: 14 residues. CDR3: CASRPAGRGTEAFF. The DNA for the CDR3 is TGTGCCAGCAGGCCCGCAGGGCGAGGCACTGAAGCTTTCTTT.

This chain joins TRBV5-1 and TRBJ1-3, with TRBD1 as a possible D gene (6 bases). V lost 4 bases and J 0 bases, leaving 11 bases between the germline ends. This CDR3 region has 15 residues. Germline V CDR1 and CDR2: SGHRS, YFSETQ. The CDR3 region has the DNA TGCGCCAGCAGCGCCGAAGGGGGCTCTGGAAACACCATATATTTT. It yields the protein CASSAEGGSGNTIYF.

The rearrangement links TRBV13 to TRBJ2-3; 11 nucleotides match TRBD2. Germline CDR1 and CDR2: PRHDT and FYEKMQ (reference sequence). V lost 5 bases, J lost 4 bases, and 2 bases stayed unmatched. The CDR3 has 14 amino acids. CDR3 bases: TGTGCCAGCAGCCCGGGACTAGCGGCAGATACGCAGTATTTT. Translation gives CASSPGLAADTQYF. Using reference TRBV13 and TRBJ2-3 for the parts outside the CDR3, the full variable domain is AAGVIQSPRHLIKEKRETATLKCYPIPRHDTVYWYQQGPGQDPQFLISFYEKMQSDKGSIPDRFSAQQFSDYHSELNMSSLELGDSALYFCASSPGLAADTQYFGPGTRLTVL.

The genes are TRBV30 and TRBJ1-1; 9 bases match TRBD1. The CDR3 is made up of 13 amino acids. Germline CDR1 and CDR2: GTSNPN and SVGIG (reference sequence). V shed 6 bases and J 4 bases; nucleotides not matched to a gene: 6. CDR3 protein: CACNRGPVTEAFF. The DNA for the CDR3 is TGTGCCTGTAACAGGGGGCCCGTCACTGAAGCTTTCTTT.

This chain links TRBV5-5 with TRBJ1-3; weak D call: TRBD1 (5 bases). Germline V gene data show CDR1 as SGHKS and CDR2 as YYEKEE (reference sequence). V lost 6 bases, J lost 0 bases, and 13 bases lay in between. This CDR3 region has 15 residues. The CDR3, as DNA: TGTGCCAGCACCGGGGGTCCTGGCTCTGGAAACACCATATATTTT. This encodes CASTGGPGSGNTIYF. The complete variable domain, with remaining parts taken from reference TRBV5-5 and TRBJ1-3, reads DAGVTQSPTHLIKTRGQQVTLRCSPISGHKSVSWYQQVLGQGPQFIFQYYEKEERGRGNFPDRFSARQFPNYSSELNVNALLLGDSALYLCASTGGPGSGNTIYFGEGSWLTVV.

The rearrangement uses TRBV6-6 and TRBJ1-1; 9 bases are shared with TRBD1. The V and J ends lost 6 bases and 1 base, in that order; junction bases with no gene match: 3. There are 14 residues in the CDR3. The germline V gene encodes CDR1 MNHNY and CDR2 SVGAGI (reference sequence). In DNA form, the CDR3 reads TGTGCCAGCAGAAGGGGACAGGGGAACACTGAAGCTTTCTTT. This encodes CASRRGQGNTEAFF.